Below, 21 T cell receptor beta chains from the same sample are listed, as sequenced in a study of blood T cell repertoires in COVID-19. Some clones are missing from TCRdb's copy, which holds only in-frame ones; the method was immunoSEQ multiplex PCR. Altogether 120,000 to 150,000 clones are present, around four fifths being singletons, with the ten largest covering around two fifths. The sequencing input was peripheral blood. The receptors were gathered from a human donor in a cohort sampled during active COVID-19.

The chain couples TRBV29-1 to TRBJ2-1; D gene unclear. CDR3 length equals 13 residues. The germline gives CDR1 SQVTM, CDR2 ANQGSEA. Deletions cut 5 bases from V and 4 bases from J, with 12 bases between. This CDR3 reads CSVSPREYNEQFF. CDR3 nucleotide sequence: TGCAGCGTTAGCCCCCGAGAGTACAATGAGCAGTTCTTC.

This chain joins TRBV25-1 and TRBJ1-2; 7 bases are a match to TRBD1. Losses at the gene ends were 6 bases for V and 5 bases for J; bases not matched to a gene: 15. The CDR3 is 16 residues long. The germline gives CDR1 MGHDK, CDR2 SYGVNS. CDR3 sequence reads: CASSNEGGSRRYGYTF. The CDR3 DNA reads TGTGCCAGCAGCAACGAAGGGGGCTCCCGGAGGTATGGCTACACCTTC.

The genes are TRBV30 and TRBJ2-5; TRBD2 is a possible D gene (6 bases). Trimming left V 5 bases short and J 5 bases short, with 18 bases between. Looked up from germline, CDR1 is GTSNPN and CDR2 is SVGIG (reference sequence). The CDR3 has 14 residues. CDR3 residues: CAWGAAGAGETQYF. The CDR3 nucleotides are TGTGCCTGGGGTGCTGCAGGCGCGGGGGAGACCCAGTACTTC.

V usage is TRBV6-2 or TRBV6-3 and J usage is TRBJ1-2; TRBD1 might be the D (6 bases). Germline assignment: CDR1 MNHEY and CDR2 SVGEGT. V gave up 6 bases and J gave up 2 bases, with 13 bases separating them. The CDR3 runs 14 residues. The CDR3 DNA reads as TGTGCCAGCAGCAGCAGGGGACCGAACTATGGCTACACCTTC. Amino acids: CASSSRGPNYGYTF.

The rearrangement links TRBV10-3 to TRBJ2-7; D might be TRBD2 (6 bases). The CDR3 runs 14 residues. Germline assignment: CDR1 ENHRY and CDR2 SYGVKD. Trimming shortened V by 6 bases and J by 0 bases, and 12 bases separated the two germline ends. CDR3 DNA sequence: TGTGCCATCAGCCGGACTAAGGGCTCCTACGAGCAGTACTTC. This codes for CAISRTKGSYEQYF.

This clone was observed many times. The chain recombines TRBV10-2 with TRBJ1-5, with 7 bases fitting TRBD1. Germline V gives CDR1 WSHSY, CDR2 SAAADI. After removal of 3 bases from V and 7 bases from J, the junction contained 9 bases not matched to a gene. The CDR3 has 15 residues. Written as DNA, the CDR3 is TGCGCCAGCAGTGAAGGGGACAGTCTTGGGCAGCCCCAGCATTTT. Amino acids: CASSEGDSLGQPQHF.

The J gene is TRBJ2-5, the V gene TRBV27, with 9 bases matching TRBD2. Per germline, CDR1 MNHEY and CDR2 SMNVEV (reference sequence). The ends lost 6 bases at V and 0 bases at J; junction bases unmatched: 2. The CDR3 covers 14 residues. The CDR3 bases are TGTGCCAGCAGGCAGCGGGGGGACCAAGAGACCCAGTACTTC. This translates into CASRQRGDQETQYF.

This clone came up a few times. J is TRBJ1-3 and V is TRBV30, with a possible D match to TRBD1 (6 bases). V lost 0 bases, J lost 5 bases, and 20 bases lay in between. The length of the CDR3 is 17 residues. Germline CDR1 GTSNPN, CDR2 SVGIG (reference sequence). The CDR3 region has the DNA TGTGCCTGGAGTGTACGTCGGACAGCCATAAGGAGAAACACCATATATTTT. As protein: CAWSVRRTAIRRNTIYF.

This clone was seen only once. The chain has TRBV7-9 and TRBJ1-2; TRBD1 might be the D (5 bases). The CDR3 loop spans 14 amino acids. The germline CDR1 and CDR2 sequences are SEHNR and FQNEAQ (reference sequence). V shed 5 bases and J shed 6 bases, with 16 bases lying between them. CDR3 nucleotide sequence: TGTGCCAGCAGCACCCCAGGGTCACGGAATGGCTACACCTTC. Residues: CASSTPGSRNGYTF.

V is TRBV11-2 and J is TRBJ1-1; 7 nucleotides agree with TRBD1. V lost 4 bases and J lost 4; bases outside the gene matches: 6. The CDR3 totals 14 residues. In germline, CDR1 is SGHAT, CDR2 FQNNGV. In nucleotides, the CDR3 is TGTGCCAGCAGCTACCAGGGGGGAAGCACTGAAGCTTTCTTT. This gives the protein CASSYQGGSTEAFF.

The rearrangement links TRBV7-2 to TRBJ2-1; 11 bases agree with TRBD2. The CDR3 contains 14 residues. Germline V lookup: CDR1 SGHTA, CDR2 FQGNSA. J was trimmed by 15 bases and V by 4 bases; bases with no gene match: 11. For the CDR3, the DNA is TGTGCCAGCAGCTCTACTAGCGGGGGAACAGCCAGGTTCTTC. Translated: CASSSTSGGTARFF.

CDR3 DNA: TGTGCCAGCAGCTCCACTTTTGGGGCAAACTATGGCTACACCTTC. Translation gives CASSSTFGANYGYTF. The chain has TRBV5-4 and TRBJ1-2, with D maybe TRBD1 (5 bases). V was shortened by 3 bases and J by 2 bases, with 14 bases between the two germline ends. The CDR3 is made up of 15 amino acids. Germline CDR1 reads SGHNT; CDR2 reads YYREEE (reference sequence).

V gene TRBV18 combines with J gene TRBJ1-4, with 10 bases matching TRBD1. This CDR3 is 16 amino acids long. J was trimmed by 7 bases and V by 0 bases; bases with no gene match: 5. Germline V gene lookup returns CDR1 KGHSH and CDR2 LQKENI. In DNA form, the CDR3 reads TGTGCCAGCTCACCACCGGTTGGGACAGGGGCTGAAAAACTGTTTTTT. It specifies CASSPPVGTGAEKLFF. Full variable domain (rest looked up from reference TRBV18 and TRBJ1-4): NAGVMQNPRHLVRRRGQEARLRCSPMKGHSHVYWYRQLPEEGLKFMVYLQKENIIDESGMPKERFSAEFPKEGPSILRIQQVVRGDSAAYFCASSPPVGTGAEKLFFGSGTQLSVL.

This CDR3 is CASTPRTGGTDTQYF. DNA for the CDR3: TGCGCCAGCACCCCGCGGACAGGGGGCACAGATACGCAGTATTTT. The rearrangement uses TRBV5-1 and TRBJ2-3; TRBD1 matches 9 bases. Germline V CDR1 and CDR2: SGHRS, YFSETQ. This CDR3 is 15 amino acids long. With V trimmed by 6 bases and J by 1 base, 6 bases remained unmatched.

J is TRBJ1-6 and V is TRBV10-1, with D possibly being TRBD1 (5 bases). Germline V lookup: CDR1 WNHNN, CDR2 SYGVQD (reference sequence). The CDR3 has 14 residues. V was trimmed by 4 bases and J by 6 bases, leaving 10 bases between them. The CDR3 sequence is CASSAGTSNSPLHF. In nucleotides, the CDR3 is TGCGCCAGCAGTGCCGGGACTAGTAATTCACCCCTCCACTTT.

This chain joins TRBV18 and TRBJ2-7; 9 nucleotides align to TRBD1. CDR1 and CDR2 (germline): KGHSH, LQKENI. The CDR3 runs to 15 residues. Germline trimming cut 1 base from V and 4 bases from J; bases unmatched to any gene: 5. The CDR3 loop is CASSPQGTGIYEQYF. The CDR3 DNA reads as TGTGCCAGCTCACCACAGGGGACAGGGATATACGAGCAGTACTTC.

The chain links TRBV18 to TRBJ2-7; tentatively, D is TRBD1 (6 bases). The V gene's germline CDR1 is KGHSH and CDR2 LQKENI. Trimming took off 5 bases at V and 1 base at J, with 9 bases between the two ends. The CDR3 runs to 13 residues. Written as DNA, the CDR3 is TGTGCCAGCTCAGGGACATCTTCCTACGAGCAGTACTTC. This gives the protein CASSGTSSYEQYF.

The chain uses TRBV9 and TRBJ2-3, with TRBD2 identical over 11 bases. The V gene's germline CDR1 is SGDLS and CDR2 YYNGEE. The CDR3 is made up of 17 amino acids. V lost 4 bases and J lost 7; bases outside the gene matches: 14. The CDR3 sequence: CASSPTSSLAGGYTQYF. Written as DNA, the CDR3 is TGTGCCAGCAGCCCGACCTCATCCCTAGCGGGGGGCTATACGCAGTATTTT. The full variable domain, rest sourced from reference TRBV9 and TRBJ2-3, is DSGVTQTPKHLITATGQRVTLRCSPRSGDLSVYWYQQSLDQGLQFLIQYYNGEERAKGNILERFSAQQFPDLHSELNLSSLELGDSALYFCASSPTSSLAGGYTQYFGPGTRLTVL.

The CDR3 nucleotides are TGTGCCAGCTCACCGATTCAACAGGGCACTAACTATGGCTACACCTTC. Translating gives CASSPIQQGTNYGYTF. The rearrangement links TRBV18 to TRBJ1-2, with D possibly being TRBD1 (6 bases). CDR3 length: 16 amino acids. V lost 3 bases, J lost 0 bases, and 14 bases lay in between. Germline V gene sequence: CDR1 KGHSH, CDR2 LQKENI.

The chain couples TRBV6-2 or TRBV6-3 to TRBJ2-5; 14 bases are a match to TRBD2. CDR3 length: 17 residues. V shed 5 bases and J 5 bases; nucleotides not matched to a gene: 10. Germline V gives CDR1 MNHEY, CDR2 SVGEGT. CDR3 in DNA: TGTGCCAGCAGTCCCCGGACTAGCGGGGGGCCTAGGGAGACCCAGTACTTC. Translating gives CASSPRTSGGPRETQYF.

This chain connects TRBV6-5 to TRBJ2-1; the match to TRBD1 covers 8 bases. The CDR3 is 15 amino acids. The V gene end was trimmed by 5 bases and the J gene end by 4 bases; junction bases not matched to a gene: 7. The germline V gene has CDR1 MNHEY and CDR2 SVGAGI. CDR3 in amino acids: CASSRPGQGYNEQFF. The CDR3 region has the DNA TGTGCCAGCAGTCGGCCCGGACAGGGATACAATGAGCAGTTCTTC.